The 27 T cell receptor beta chains listed next were all sequenced from one sample in a study of T-cell memory formation after mild COVID-19. TCRdb reprocessed the 5' RACE reads via MiXCR and lists one record per CDR3 protein. The table has about 620,000 distinct CDR3 sequences, about 20% seen once. Material for sequencing was PBMCs or a T cell subset sorted from them (not recorded which). The receptors originated from an adult woman who had mild COVID-19 (a few samples of this study predate the infection). Cell type and time point are not known.

The chain has TRBV27 and TRBJ2-5, with TRBD2 matching 7 bases. V shed 4 bases, J shed 0 bases, and the junction held 5 bases outside the gene matches. The CDR3 spans 15 residues. The germline V gene has CDR1 MNHEY and CDR2 SMNVEV (reference sequence). CDR3 loop: CASSSGLGYQETQYF. CDR3 DNA: TGTGCCAGCAGTTCCGGACTAGGCTACCAAGAGACCCAGTACTTC.

This clonotype has ten or more counts. The chain carries TRBV7-9 and TRBJ1-1; D is undetermined. This CDR3 has 15 residues. Germline CDR1 SEHNR, CDR2 FQNEAQ (reference sequence). The V gene lost 2 bases and the J gene lost 4 bases, with 14 bases spanning the gap. This CDR3 is CASSLRAHPSTEAFF. The CDR3 DNA reads TGTGCCAGCAGCTTAAGGGCCCATCCCTCCACTGAAGCTTTCTTT. The whole variable domain, filled in from reference TRBV7-9 and TRBJ1-1, reads DTGVSQNPRHKITKRGQNVTFRCDPISEHNRLYWYRQTLGQGPEFLTYFQNEAQLEKSRLLSDRFSAERPKGSFSTLEIQRTEQGDSAMYLCASSLRAHPSTEAFFGQGTRLTVV.

The chain joins TRBV5-8 to TRBJ2-1; TRBD1 matches at 11 bases. This CDR3 region has 18 residues. The germline V gene has CDR1 SGHTS and CDR2 YDEGEE. V was pared by 0 bases and J by 7 bases, with 12 bases of the junction left unmatched. The CDR3 coding sequence is TGTGCCAGCAGCTTGGGACGCGGTGGACAGGGGGCGGAGAATGAGCAGTTCTTC. Translation gives CASSLGRGGQGAENEQFF.

This rearrangement joins TRBV24-1 to TRBJ2-3; D ambiguous. Germline V gene lookup returns CDR1 KGHDR and CDR2 SFDVKD. Trimming left V 3 bases short and J 3 bases short, with 12 bases between. The length of the CDR3 is 15 residues. CDR3 nucleotides: TGTGCCACCAGTGATCCACAGACCGATACAGATACGCAGTATTTT. Its protein is CATSDPQTDTDTQYF.

The chain links TRBV12-3 or TRBV12-4 to TRBJ2-1, with 12 bases fitting TRBD2. V was clipped by 6 bases and J by 7 bases; unmatched bases: 7. The CDR3 has 15 residues. CDR3 nucleotides: TGTGCCAGCAGCCCTAGCGGGAGGGCCGTAAATGAGCAGTTCTTC. Its protein is CASSPSGRAVNEQFF.

V and J are TRBV7-3 and TRBJ2-1; D gene ambiguous. Germline loops: CDR1 SGHTA, CDR2 FQGTGA. Between the trimmed V and J ends, which lost 5 bases and 13 bases, there was a span of 18 bases. CDR3 size: 13 residues. The CDR3 region is CASSRTIGDGQFF. The DNA for the CDR3 is TGTGCCAGCAGCAGAACGATAGGTGACGGACAGTTCTTC.

J is TRBJ1-5 and V is TRBV7-9; TRBD1 matches at 7 bases. The CDR3 has 15 amino acids. V shed 4 bases and J 4 bases; nucleotides not matched to a gene: 7. Germline V gives CDR1 SEHNR, CDR2 FQNEAQ (reference sequence). CDR3 sequence reads: CASSSLTGPNQPQHF. The DNA of the CDR3 is TGTGCCAGCAGCTCACTGACAGGGCCTAATCAGCCCCAGCATTTT.

The chain combines TRBV4-3 with TRBJ1-1, with a possible D match to TRBD1 (6 bases). The CDR3 is made up of 15 amino acids. The V and J ends lost 0 bases and 2 bases respectively, with 10 bases between them. Germline lookup yields CDR1 LGHNA and CDR2 YSLEER. DNA of the CDR3: TGCGCCAGCAGCCAAGATACAGGGATCAACACTGAAGCTTTCTTT. Translating gives CASSQDTGINTEAFF.

The chain carries TRBV20-1 and TRBJ2-1; D is unresolved. The CDR3 is made up of 17 amino acids. Looked up from germline, CDR1 is DFQATT and CDR2 is SNEGSKA (reference sequence). Trimming took off 3 bases at V and 0 bases at J, with 18 bases between the two ends. The CDR3 DNA is TGCAGTGCTAGGTTGCCTGGTGTAGCAGGCTCCTACAATGAGCAGTTCTTC. It encodes CSARLPGVAGSYNEQFF.

In its sample, this clonotype was seen a few times. The chain couples TRBV30 to TRBJ2-3; TRBD2 aligns across 13 bases. From germline, CDR1 is GTSNPN and CDR2 SVGIG (reference sequence). V lost 2 bases to trimming and J lost 6 bases; unmatched junction nucleotides: 11. This CDR3 is built from 17 residues. This chain's CDR3 is CAWSRKPTSGRSDTQYF. The DNA for the CDR3 is TGTGCCTGGAGTCGTAAGCCGACTAGCGGGAGGTCGGATACGCAGTATTTT. The entire variable domain, with the rest obtained from reference TRBV30 and TRBJ2-3, is as follows: SQTIHQWPATLVQPVGSPLSLECTVEGTSNPNLYWYRQAAGRGLQLLFYSVGIGQISSEVPQNLSASRPQDRQFILSSKKLLLSDSGFYLCAWSRKPTSGRSDTQYFGPGTRLTVL.

This clonotype was picked up a small number of times. V gene TRBV19 combines with J gene TRBJ2-7; tentative D call: TRBD1 (6 bases). The germline V gene has CDR1 LNHDA and CDR2 SQIVND (reference sequence). Trimming cost V 4 bases and J 0 bases, with 16 bases left between them. The CDR3 has 16 amino acids. In DNA, the CDR3 is TGTGCCAGTAGTAAGACGACAGGCGTGAGCTCCTACGAGCAGTACTTC. Translation gives CASSKTTGVSSYEQYF.

The table lists this clonotype with a few counts. The chain uses TRBV19 and TRBJ2-6; D is unresolved. This CDR3 is 14 amino acids long. The V end was cut by 6 bases, the J end by 2 bases, with 8 bases between. Germline assignment: CDR1 LNHDA and CDR2 SQIVND (reference sequence). The DNA for the CDR3 is TGTGCCAGTAGGGTGAACGCTGGGGCCAACGTCCTGACTTTC. It specifies CASRVNAGANVLTF.

The chain combines TRBV6-6 with TRBJ2-1; D call uncertain. The CDR3 spans 16 residues. V dropped 6 bases and J dropped 3 bases, with 18 bases sitting between them. Germline CDR1 reads MNHNY; CDR2 reads SVGAGI (reference sequence). This chain's CDR3 is CASSPSTPTGYNEQFF. Written as DNA, the CDR3 is TGTGCCAGCAGCCCCTCGACTCCGACGGGCTACAATGAGCAGTTCTTC.

In this sample, this clonotype turned up a few times. The CDR3 nucleotides are TGTGCCAGCAGCAAAGGGTGCGGCGGGAGAGGTGGAGCAGATACGCAGTATTTT. Its translation: CASSKGCGGRGGADTQYF. The gene calls are TRBV21-1 and TRBJ2-3; the D call of TRBD2 is as the table states it, not checked on the DNA. TRBV21-1 is noted as a pseudogene. This CDR3 comprises 18 residues.

This sequence joins TRBV5-1 and TRBJ2-7, with 8 bases matching TRBD2. CDR1 is SGHRS and CDR2 is YFSETQ in the germline V gene. This CDR3 contains 15 residues. Trimming cost V 1 base and J 2 bases; bases outside gene matches: 5. Here the CDR3 reads CASSLSSGNTYEQYF. CDR3 coding DNA: TGCGCCAGCAGCTTGAGTAGCGGGAATACCTACGAGCAGTACTTC.

The chain employs TRBV28 and TRBJ1-1; D might be TRBD1 (6 bases). Germline CDR1 MDHEN, CDR2 SYDVKM. Trimming removed 1 base at V and 10 bases at J, with 13 bases between. The CDR3 has 13 amino acids. The DNA of the CDR3 is TGTGCCAGCAGTTTATTCCAGGGGACCGCAGCTTTCTTT. This codes for CASSLFQGTAAFF.

This clonotype has just a few counts. The junction departs from germline at one end; a sequencing error may be responsible. The V gene is TRBV20-1, the J gene TRBJ2-3; 10 nucleotides agree with TRBD1. The CDR3 totals 12 residues. Germline V gene lookup returns CDR1 DFQATT and CDR2 SNEGSKA (reference sequence). In nucleotides, the CDR3 is TGTAGTGGACAGGGGGGCACAGATACGCAGTATTTT. Translation: CSGQGGTDTQYF.

This clonotype has only one observation. The rearrangement joins TRBV2 to TRBJ2-1; no clear D. This CDR3 contains 17 residues. Germline values: CDR1 SNHLY, CDR2 FYNNEI. Trimming shortened V by 10 bases and J by 3 bases, and 25 bases separated the two germline ends. This CDR3 is CANLVASPVTSYNEQFF. In nucleotides, the CDR3 is TGTGCCAACTTAGTCGCGTCGCCCGTCACCAGCTACAATGAGCAGTTCTTC.

This clonotype was seen a handful of times. V gene TRBV27 combines with J gene TRBJ1-4; TRBD1 might be the D (6 bases). CDR1 is MNHEY and CDR2 is SMNVEV in the germline V gene (reference sequence). V was shortened by 5 bases and J by 2 bases, with 9 bases between the two germline ends. The length of the CDR3 is 14 residues. In DNA, the CDR3 is TGTGCCAGCAGTACAGGGATTACTAATGAAAAACTGTTTTTT. As protein: CASSTGITNEKLFF.

This clonotype was detected a few times. V usage is TRBV7-2 and J usage is TRBJ2-2; no clear D. Trimming removed 2 bases from V and 1 base from J, with 5 bases in between. Germline V gene lookup returns CDR1 SGHTA and CDR2 FQGNSA. The CDR3 extends over 14 amino acids. The CDR3 loop reads CASSLSWNTGELFF. The CDR3 bases are TGTGCCAGCAGCTTAAGCTGGAACACCGGGGAGCTGTTTTTT.

This clonotype was observed a few times. V gene TRBV5-1 combines with J gene TRBJ2-3; 9 nucleotides match TRBD2. There are 18 residues in the CDR3. The J segment lost 4 bases and the V segment lost 4 bases, leaving 16 bases of the junction unmatched. Germline CDR1 is SGHRS and CDR2 is YFSETQ. CDR3 loop: CASSLGSLAGRGADTQYF. DNA of the CDR3: TGCGCCAGCAGCCTTGGGTCGCTAGCGGGGCGAGGCGCAGATACGCAGTATTTT.

This clonotype was detected only a few times. The chain carries TRBV10-3 and TRBJ2-5; TRBD2 is a possible D gene (6 bases). Germline assignment: CDR1 ENHRY and CDR2 SYGVKD. Between the trimmed V and J ends, which lost 6 bases and 2 bases, there was a span of 10 bases. This CDR3 region has 13 residues. CDR3 in amino acids: CAIRVADQETQYF. DNA for the CDR3: TGTGCCATCAGGGTAGCGGATCAAGAGACCCAGTACTTC.

This clonotype occurred a few times. The chain uses TRBV21-1 and TRBJ2-5. TRBV21-1 is a listed pseudogene. The CDR3 contains 16 residues. The CDR3 DNA sequence: TGTGCCAGCAGCAAAGGAATTTCAGCGTACCAAGAGACCCAGTACTTC. This sequence encodes CASSKGISAYQETQYF.

The CDR3 sequence: CAISGSNNEQFF. The CDR3 DNA reads as TGTGCCATCAGCGGGAGTAACAATGAGCAGTTCTTC. The chain carries TRBV10-3 and TRBJ2-1, with D tentatively TRBD2 (6 bases). Germline CDR1 is ENHRY and CDR2 is SYGVKD. There are 12 residues in the CDR3. V shed 6 bases and J shed 5 bases, with 8 bases lying between them.

There are a few counts of this clonotype. The V gene is TRBV7-6, the J gene TRBJ2-7, with D uncertain. The germline gives CDR1 SGHVS, CDR2 FNYEAQ. The V end lost 5 bases, the J end lost 3 bases, and 14 bases lay between the germline ends. There are 14 residues in the CDR3. CDR3 sequence (DNA): TGTGCCAGCAGCCCTAGTGGGCAGAACTACGAGCAGTACTTC. Translating gives CASSPSGQNYEQYF.

The gene calls are TRBV11-3 and TRBJ2-1; TRBD2 might be the D (6 bases). The V gene's germline CDR1 is SGHNT and CDR2 YENEEA. V shed 0 bases and J shed 10 bases, with 16 bases lying between them. CDR3 length: 15 amino acids. The CDR3 DNA follows: TGTGCCAGCAGCTTAGAGGGGGGTGGACAACGAGAGCAGTTCTTC. It translates to CASSLEGGGQREQFF.

This clonotype appeared many times. The germline gene is not matched at one end of the junction; a read error may be the cause. The J gene is TRBJ2-7, the V gene TRBV12-3 or TRBV12-4; possibly TRBD2 for D (6 bases). The CDR3 covers 13 residues. The CDR3 sequence: CASRLAASYEQYF. The DNA for the CDR3 is TGTGCCAGCAGATTAGCGGCCTCCTACGAGCAGTACTTC.